This is a list of T cell receptor beta chains from one sample in a study of shared clonotypes between healthy human individuals. This table comes from immunoSEQ multiplex PCR, and its TCRdb copy is limited to in-frame clones, with some not included. The sample comprises about a million clones, less than 85% of which are singletons, and approximately 1.5% rests with the top ten. What was sequenced was memory CD4+ T cells sorted from blood. These receptors originate from a man aged 18 to 30 in good health. CDR3s include the opening cysteine and the closing phenylalanine or tryptophan. Fields, in order: D gene, J gene, V gene, clone size, CDR3 DNA, CDR3 protein. A D gene is named only where the DNA matches it firmly. The size entry is marked missing in some rows and otherwise reads once, few, many or a size class.

d_call: .; j_call: TRBJ2-7; v_call: TRBV5-1; clone_size: few; cdr3_nt: TGCGCCAGCAGCTTGGGTGGGAGAACCTACGAGCAGTACTTC; cdr3_aa: CASSLGGRTYEQYF
d_call: .; j_call: TRBJ2-3; v_call: TRBV4-3; clone_size: .; cdr3_nt: TGCGCCAGCAGCCAAGAAAAGGGCCTGGCAGGGGATACGCAGTATTTT; cdr3_aa: CASSQEKGLAGDTQYF
d_call: .; j_call: TRBJ1-4; v_call: TRBV6-5; clone_size: .; cdr3_nt: TGTGCCAGCAGGCTGTGGCAGTCGAATGAAAAACTGTTTTTT; cdr3_aa: CASRLWQSNEKLFF
d_call: TRBD2; j_call: TRBJ2-7; v_call: TRBV6-1; clone_size: .; cdr3_nt: TGTGCCCTCGGGGAGGGGACTTCCTACGAGCAGTACTTC; cdr3_aa: CALGEGTSYEQYF
d_call: TRBD2; j_call: TRBJ2-3; v_call: TRBV9; clone_size: .; cdr3_nt: TGTGCCAGCAGCGTTGACTTTGCGGGAGGAACGGGAGATACGCAGTATTTT; cdr3_aa: CASSVDFAGGTGDTQYF
d_call: .; j_call: TRBJ1-5; v_call: TRBV28; clone_size: many; cdr3_nt: TGTGCCAGCAGTTTACAAATTCTGCGGAGGAATCAGCCCCAGCATTTT; cdr3_aa: CASSLQILRRNQPQHF
d_call: .; j_call: TRBJ1-3; v_call: TRBV15; clone_size: once; cdr3_nt: TGTGCCACCAGCAGAGATTTAACAGGAGGAGCTGGAAACACCATATATTTT; cdr3_aa: CATSRDLTGGAGNTIYF
d_call: .; j_call: TRBJ2-7; v_call: TRBV5-1; clone_size: few; cdr3_nt: TGCGCCAGCAGCCCGGACACGAGCTTCTCCTACGAGCAGTACTTC; cdr3_aa: CASSPDTSFSYEQYF
d_call: .; j_call: TRBJ2-1; v_call: TRBV20-1; clone_size: once; cdr3_nt: TGCAGTGCTGGGAGTGGGGATGAGCAGTTCTTC; cdr3_aa: CSAGSGDEQFF
d_call: .; j_call: TRBJ1-2; v_call: TRBV28; clone_size: few; cdr3_nt: TGTGCCAGCAGTTTTAGGAAAGGGGTAGGTGGCTACACCTTC; cdr3_aa: CASSFRKGVGGYTF
d_call: .; j_call: TRBJ1-4; v_call: TRBV6-6; clone_size: .; cdr3_nt: TGTGCCAGCCGTAGGGCAGGGGCTGGTGAAAAACTGTTTTTT; cdr3_aa: CASRRAGAGEKLFF
d_call: .; j_call: TRBJ1-2; v_call: TRBV5-4; clone_size: .; cdr3_nt: TGTGCCAGCAGCTTGGGAGCTACAACTAACTATGGCTACACCTTC; cdr3_aa: CASSLGATTNYGYTF
d_call: .; j_call: TRBJ2-3; v_call: TRBV5-1; clone_size: few; cdr3_nt: TGCGCCAGCAGCTCCTTCGGCGGGCAAGTAGATACGCAGTATTTT; cdr3_aa: CASSSFGGQVDTQYF
d_call: .; j_call: TRBJ2-2; v_call: TRBV6-5; clone_size: .; cdr3_nt: TGTGCCAGCAGTTGGACCGGGACCACGAACACCGGGGAGCTGTTTTTT; cdr3_aa: CASSWTGTTNTGELFF
d_call: .; j_call: TRBJ1-4; v_call: TRBV7-2; clone_size: few; cdr3_nt: TGTGCCAGCAGCAAGTGGGGACTCCAATCTAATGAAAAACTGTTTTTT; cdr3_aa: CASSKWGLQSNEKLFF
d_call: .; j_call: TRBJ2-5; v_call: TRBV10-2; clone_size: .; cdr3_nt: TGCGCCAGCAGTGAGATTAGGGGGGAGACCCAGTACTTC; cdr3_aa: CASSEIRGETQYF
d_call: .; j_call: TRBJ2-2; v_call: TRBV5-1; clone_size: .; cdr3_nt: TGCGCCAGCAGGGAGCGGGCGAACACCGGGGAGCTGTTTTTT; cdr3_aa: CASRERANTGELFF
d_call: TRBD1; j_call: TRBJ2-3; v_call: TRBV7-2; clone_size: .; cdr3_nt: TGTGCCAGCAGCTCTAACAGGGGAAGGGAAGATACGCAGTATTTT; cdr3_aa: CASSSNRGREDTQYF
d_call: .; j_call: TRBJ2-2; v_call: TRBV10-3; clone_size: .; cdr3_nt: TGTGCCATCAGGGGGGAGGTCGGGGAGCTGTTTTTT; cdr3_aa: CAIRGEVGELFF
d_call: .; j_call: TRBJ1-5; v_call: TRBV5-1; clone_size: .; cdr3_nt: TGCGCCAGCAGCTCCCGTCCCCGGTATAGCAATCAGCCCCAGCATTTT; cdr3_aa: CASSSRPRYSNQPQHF
d_call: TRBD2; j_call: TRBJ2-5; v_call: TRBV10-2; clone_size: .; cdr3_nt: TGCGCCAGCAGACCTAGCGGGGGCGTTCAAGAGACCCAGTACTTC; cdr3_aa: CASRPSGGVQETQYF
d_call: TRBD1; j_call: TRBJ1-1; v_call: TRBV30; clone_size: .; cdr3_nt: TGTGCCTGGGAAGGACAGGGGAATTTGGCTTTCTTT; cdr3_aa: CAWEGQGNLAFF
d_call: .; j_call: TRBJ1-5; v_call: TRBV5-6; clone_size: once; cdr3_nt: TGTGCCAGCAGCTTGGTCCGCCGACCGGGGCCCCAGCATTTT; cdr3_aa: CASSLVRRPGPQHF
d_call: .; j_call: TRBJ2-5; v_call: TRBV20-1; clone_size: many; cdr3_nt: TGCAGTGCCTGGTGGGGAGAGACCCAGTACTTC; cdr3_aa: CSAWWGETQYF
d_call: .; j_call: TRBJ1-4; v_call: TRBV7-9; clone_size: .; cdr3_nt: TGTGCCAGCAGCTTAGTCGGGGGATCTACAACTAATGAAAAACTGTTTTTT; cdr3_aa: CASSLVGGSTTNEKLFF
d_call: .; j_call: TRBJ2-5; v_call: TRBV7-2; clone_size: .; cdr3_nt: TGTGCCAGCAGCTACGCTAGCGCGACCCAGTACTTC; cdr3_aa: CASSYASATQYF
d_call: TRBD2; j_call: TRBJ2-7; v_call: TRBV5-6; clone_size: .; cdr3_nt: TGTGCCAGCAGCGGGGGGGTCTCCTACGAGCAGTACTTC; cdr3_aa: CASSGGVSYEQYF
d_call: TRBD1; j_call: TRBJ2-7; v_call: TRBV23-1; clone_size: .; cdr3_nt: TGCGCCGGACGTTTGATTCTAGAGGAGGCAGGGGGCATTTACGAGCAGTACTTC; cdr3_aa: CAGRLILEEAGGIYEQYF
d_call: .; j_call: TRBJ2-7; v_call: TRBV5-1; clone_size: .; cdr3_nt: TGCGCCAGCAGCTCCCCAGGCCCGGGCGGCTACGAGCAGTACTTC; cdr3_aa: CASSSPGPGGYEQYF
d_call: TRBD2; j_call: TRBJ2-1; v_call: TRBV10-2; clone_size: .; cdr3_nt: TGCGCCAGCAGAGCGGGAGGTACCTACAATGAGCAGTTCTTC; cdr3_aa: CASRAGGTYNEQFF
d_call: .; j_call: TRBJ2-7; v_call: TRBV5-6; clone_size: many; cdr3_nt: TGTGCCAGCAGCTTGGGGCAGGGTACCAAGCAGTACTTC; cdr3_aa: CASSLGQGTKQYF